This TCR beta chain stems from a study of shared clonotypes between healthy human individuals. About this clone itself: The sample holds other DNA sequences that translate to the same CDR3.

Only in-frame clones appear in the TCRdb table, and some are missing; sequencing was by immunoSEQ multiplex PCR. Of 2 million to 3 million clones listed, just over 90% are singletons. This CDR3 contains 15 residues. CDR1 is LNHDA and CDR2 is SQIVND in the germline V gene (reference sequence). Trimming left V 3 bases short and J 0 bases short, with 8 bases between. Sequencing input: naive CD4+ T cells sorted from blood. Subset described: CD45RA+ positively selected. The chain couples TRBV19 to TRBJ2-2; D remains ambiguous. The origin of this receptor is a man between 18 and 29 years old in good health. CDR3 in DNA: TGTGCCAGTAGTATTGGTGGGCCGAACACCGGGGAGCTGTTTTTT. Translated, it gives CASSIGGPNTGELFF.